A single sample is the source of the 23 T cell receptor beta chains below, sequenced in a study of CD8 T cells in Susac syndrome. Reverse transcription of 0.5 to 1 ug RNA was carried out with random hexamers. Each CDR3 protein gets one entry after TCRdb re-called the immunoSEQ multiplex PCR reads with MiXCR. The sample records 150,000 or so distinct CDR3 sequences, 90% to 96% being singletons. Input material: CD4+ T cells from PBMCs. These receptors were taken from a human donor with Susac syndrome.

The chain has TRBV19 and TRBJ2-3; D call uncertain. Germline values: CDR1 LNHDA, CDR2 SQIVND (reference sequence). The CDR3 is made up of 13 amino acids. V was cut by 5 bases and J by 1 base, with 7 bases left in between. CDR3 in DNA: TGTGCCAGTAGTTCCTCCCGCACAGATACGCAGTATTTT. Protein: CASSSSRTDTQYF.

This clonotype appeared a single time. The chain has TRBV5-1 and TRBJ2-5, with a possible D match to TRBD2 (6 bases). Germline V gene data show CDR1 as SGHRS and CDR2 as YFSETQ. With 1 base removed from V and 2 bases from J, the gap between germline ends came to 12 bases. The CDR3 has 15 residues. CDR3 in amino acids: CASSLIPGRQETQYF. The CDR3 nucleotides read TGCGCCAGCAGCTTGATCCCAGGGAGGCAAGAGACCCAGTACTTC.

The rearrangement links TRBV18 to TRBJ2-3, with a possible D match to TRBD2 (5 bases). The CDR3 covers 19 residues. The germline V and J ends were trimmed by 1 base and 4 bases, with 24 bases remaining between them. The germline CDR1 and CDR2 sequences are KGHSH and LQKENI. This CDR3 is CASSPQPNLPSGNSDTQYF. The CDR3 DNA follows: TGTGCCAGCTCACCACAACCCAACCTTCCGTCGGGGAACTCAGATACGCAGTATTTT.

The V and J genes are TRBV2 and TRBJ1-2; D gene unclear. The length of the CDR3 is 12 residues. V lost 8 bases and J 1 base, leaving 8 bases between the germline ends. Germline CDR1 reads SNHLY; CDR2 reads FYNNEI. The CDR3 sequence: CASEGFNYGYTF. CDR3 DNA: TGTGCCAGCGAAGGGTTTAACTATGGCTACACCTTC.

The V call is TRBV28, the J call TRBJ1-3; possibly TRBD1 for D (5 bases). Germline loops: CDR1 MDHEN, CDR2 SYDVKM. The CDR3 spans 16 residues. The germline V and J ends were trimmed by 5 bases and 2 bases, with 16 bases remaining between them. Written as DNA, the CDR3 is TGTGCCAGCAGTGAACTTACAGGAGAAACTGGAAACACCATATATTTT. Its protein is CASSELTGETGNTIYF.

This rearrangement joins TRBV29-1 to TRBJ1-1; D may be TRBD1 (5 bases). Looked up from germline, CDR1 is SQVTM and CDR2 is ANQGSEA. Trimming took off 7 bases at V and 4 bases at J, with 16 bases between the two ends. The CDR3 is made up of 13 amino acids. Here the CDR3 reads CSAASSGGTEAFF. DNA for the CDR3: TGCAGCGCCGCCAGTTCCGGGGGCACTGAAGCTTTCTTT.

The chain combines TRBV29-1 with TRBJ2-1, with TRBD1 identical over 9 bases. Germline trimming cut 7 bases from V and 7 bases from J; bases unmatched to any gene: 17. CDR1 and CDR2 from the germline V gene are SQVTM and ANQGSEA. The CDR3 length is 16 residues. The CDR3 DNA is TGCAGCGCGCAGAGCCCGAACAGGGGGCTGATGAATGAGCAGTTCTTC. Protein: CSAQSPNRGLMNEQFF.

The chain's CDR3 is CASSVVGRVNEQFF. DNA of the CDR3: TGTGCCAGCAGCGTAGTCGGCAGGGTGAATGAGCAGTTCTTC. This chain connects TRBV9 to TRBJ2-1, with D possibly matching TRBD1 (5 bases). V lost 0 bases and J 7 bases, leaving 11 bases between the germline ends. Germline V gene data show CDR1 as SGDLS and CDR2 as YYNGEE. The CDR3 spans 14 residues.

The chain uses TRBV12-3 or TRBV12-4 and TRBJ2-7, with no clear D. The CDR3 runs 10 residues. The CDR3 DNA reads TGTGTACCCTGGGACTACGAGCAGTACGTC. It yields the protein CVPWDYEQYV.

This chain uses TRBV6-2 or TRBV6-3 with TRBJ2-6; D is unresolved. V shed 6 bases and J shed 0 bases, with 15 bases lying between them. The CDR3 runs 17 residues. Per the germline V gene, CDR1 is MNHEY and CDR2 is SVGEGT. Here the CDR3 DNA reads TGTGCCAGCAGAGTTGTGGGCCCCAGCTCTGGGGCCAACGTCCTGACTTTC. Translating gives CASRVVGPSSGANVLTF.

The chain carries TRBV11-1 and TRBJ1-2; no clear D. Looked up from germline, CDR1 is SGHAT and CDR2 is FQDESV (reference sequence). The germline V and J ends were trimmed by 5 bases and 6 bases, with 10 bases remaining between them. The CDR3 length is 12 residues. The CDR3 sequence is CASSPAGNGYTF. Written as DNA, the CDR3 is TGTGCCAGCAGCCCCGCCGGGAATGGCTACACCTTC. The entire variable domain, with the rest obtained from reference TRBV11-1 and TRBJ1-2, is as follows: EAEVAQSPRYKITEKSQAVAFWCDPISGHATLYWYRQILGQGPELLVQFQDESVVDDSQLPKDRFSAERLKGVDSTLKIQPAELGDSAMYLCASSPAGNGYTFGSGTRLTVV.

This rearrangement joins TRBV5-6 to TRBJ2-3; D might be TRBD2 (6 bases). Germline V CDR1 and CDR2: SGHDT, YYEEEE. V lost 3 bases and J lost 2, with 16 bases in between. The CDR3 is made up of 16 amino acids. DNA of the CDR3: TGTGCCAGCAGCTCGGGCCTAGCGACAGTCACAGATACGCAGTATTTT. Its protein is CASSSGLATVTDTQYF.

The chain links TRBV29-1 to TRBJ2-6, with D perhaps TRBD1 (6 bases). This CDR3 is built from 17 residues. V lost 4 bases to trimming and J lost 0 bases, with 16 bases between them. Germline V CDR1 and CDR2: SQVTM, ANQGSEA. CDR3 in amino acids: CSVATGKGDSGANVLTF. CDR3 nucleotides: TGCAGCGTTGCCACAGGGAAAGGGGACTCTGGGGCCAACGTCCTGACTTTC.

The rearrangement links TRBV12-3 or TRBV12-4 to TRBJ1-5, with TRBD1 identical over 8 bases. V was clipped by 5 bases and J by 5 bases; unmatched bases: 2. The CDR3 runs to 13 residues. CDR3 in DNA: TGTGCCAGCAGTCAGACAGGGGATCAGCCCCAGCATTTT. Translating gives CASSQTGDQPQHF.

The rearrangement joins TRBV2 to TRBJ2-5; D gene unclear. The germline gives CDR1 SNHLY, CDR2 FYNNEI. V was trimmed by 3 bases and J by 5 bases, leaving 7 bases between them. The CDR3 has 12 amino acids. The CDR3, as DNA: TGTGCCAGCAGTGACCGAGCCGAGACCCAGTACTTC. This gives the protein CASSDRAETQYF.

The count of this clonotype is one. The chain uses TRBV6-1 and TRBJ2-5; no definite D call. Germline V gene sequence: CDR1 MNHNS, CDR2 SASEGT. V was shortened by 2 bases and J by 5 bases, with 12 bases between the two germline ends. The CDR3 is 14 amino acids. CDR3: CASSEFVTSETQYF. CDR3 nucleotide sequence: TGTGCCAGCAGTGAATTTGTAACCTCGGAGACCCAGTACTTC.

The J gene is TRBJ2-7, the V gene TRBV18; TRBD2 agrees at 10 bases. There are 17 residues in the CDR3. Germline V lookup: CDR1 KGHSH, CDR2 LQKENI. Trimming at V came to 4 bases and at J to 0 bases, leaving 9 bases not matched to a gene. The CDR3 is CASSHNPGTSASYEQYF. CDR3 DNA: TGTGCCAGCTCACACAATCCCGGGACTAGCGCCTCCTACGAGCAGTACTTC.

The rearrangement links TRBV3-1 to TRBJ1-4; perhaps TRBD1 as D (5 bases). Germline lookup yields CDR1 LGHDT and CDR2 YNNKEL (reference sequence). Between the trimmed V and J ends, which lost 7 bases and 14 bases, there was a span of 23 bases. The CDR3 is 14 amino acids. The CDR3 is CASTLGPASRELFF. The CDR3 DNA reads as TGTGCCAGCACCCTGGGACCGGCATCACGAGAGCTGTTTTTT.

This chain's CDR3 is CSVYPTAGYGYTF. The DNA of the CDR3 is TGCAGCGTTTACCCCACGGCGGGCTATGGCTACACCTTC. V gene TRBV29-1 combines with J gene TRBJ1-2; D is unclear. This CDR3 spans 13 amino acids. V was cut by 5 bases and J by 4 bases, with 14 bases left in between. The V gene's germline CDR1 is SQVTM and CDR2 ANQGSEA.

The chain joins TRBV7-3 to TRBJ2-1; weak D call: TRBD2 (5 bases). The CDR3 is 16 amino acids. CDR1 and CDR2 (germline): SGHTA, FQGTGA. Between the trimmed V and J ends, which lost 5 bases and 0 bases, there was a span of 14 bases. The CDR3 loop is CASSPKLGSSYNEQFF. CDR3 sequence (DNA): TGTGCCAGCAGCCCCAAGCTGGGGAGCTCCTACAATGAGCAGTTCTTC.

This clonotype was counted once. V is TRBV9 and J is TRBJ2-2; the D gene is possibly TRBD2 (5 bases). Germline V gives CDR1 SGDLS, CDR2 YYNGEE. The CDR3 has 16 amino acids. V lost 1 base and J 3 bases, leaving 13 bases between the germline ends. The CDR3 sequence is CASSVPKGEYTGELFF. The DNA for the CDR3 is TGTGCCAGCAGCGTACCAAAGGGAGAGTACACCGGGGAGCTGTTTTTT. Variable domain in full (rest from reference TRBV9 and TRBJ2-2): DSGVTQTPKHLITATGQRVTLRCSPRSGDLSVYWYQQSLDQGLQFLIQYYNGEERAKGNILERFSAQQFPDLHSELNLSSLELGDSALYFCASSVPKGEYTGELFFGEGSRLTVL.

The CDR3 protein is CSAARTGRSDTEAFF. The CDR3 DNA is TGCAGTGCTGCCAGGACAGGGAGATCAGACACTGAAGCTTTCTTT. The rearrangement links TRBV20-1 to TRBJ1-1, with TRBD1 identical over 8 bases. Germline V CDR1 and CDR2: DFQATT, SNEGSKA (reference sequence). V lost 5 bases to trimming and J lost 3 bases; unmatched junction nucleotides: 11. The CDR3 consists of 15 residues.

This sequence joins TRBV5-6 and TRBJ2-1; TRBD1 matches 11 bases. Per germline, CDR1 SGHDT and CDR2 YYEEEE. This CDR3 contains 14 residues. V lost 5 bases to trimming and J lost 8 bases; unmatched junction nucleotides: 6. CDR3 in DNA: TGTGCCAGCAGGTGGACAGGGGGCGGCCATGAGCAGTTCTTC. It yields the protein CASRWTGGGHEQFF.